This TCR beta chain was found in a study of shared clonotypes between healthy human individuals (TCRdb year 2020). Concerning the study at large: Three men and a couple of women, aged 18 to 49 years, made up the cohort. Different laboratories and diverse techniques were used to prepare libraries and sequence TCR repertoires, to increase sequencing depth and limit assay-specific biases. Blood TCR repertoires of about five healthy adults were deeply sequenced to estimate repertoire size and the extent of clonotype sharing between individuals. Per donor, three plates each were used for CD4 naive and CD4 memory, two for CD8 naive, and one for CD8 memory. Between about 0.8 and 9 billion PBMCs per donor were obtained by leukapheresis. What the work shows at the level of the full study, not this receptor alone: Pairwise subsampling led to the expectation that sequencing depth would affect the degree of clonotype sharing among donors. Higher generation probabilities were observed for clonotypes shared by all four sorted-subset donors than for non-shared clonotypes. Naive subsets generally had larger estimated clonotype richness than memory subsets did. The small number of donors limited the genetic and exposure-history diversity represented. Even with the large sequencing depth, rarefaction of the sorted-subset datasets indicated that sequencing was incomplete. Sampling was limited to blood, and TCR repertoires in tissue likely differ from TCR repertoires in blood. Sharing across a few donors was observed for about 5% of naive CD4, 3% to 3.5% of naive CD8, 2% to 2.5% of memory CD4, and about 0.39% of memory CD8 clonotypes.

Comments on this clone: Its antigen remains undetermined. Base quality data are lacking; no much larger clone is found one base away.

TCR CDR3 regions were amplified from genomic DNA by multiplex PCR using the deep immunoSEQ assay. Extracted genomic DNA from each cell subset was spread evenly across all wells of several immunoSEQ 96-well plates, with each plate serving as a replicate. For sorted subsets, 200 to 250 ng of genomic DNA, equivalent to 30,000 or so T cell genomes, went into each replicate PCR. The purified libraries were quantified using a Qubit 3.0 fluorometer, sized with a Bioanalyzer 2100, and then quantified again using the KAPA Library Quantification kit. Each immunoSEQ 96-well plate was sequenced on its own single-read 150-cycle Illumina NextSeq 550 flow cell. Turning to the authors' computational methods: Because the immunoSEQ output held only junctional sequences and lacked quality scores, the filtering could not match the filtering applied to full-length reads. Sequences were annotated with PyIR, a Python wrapper for IgBLAST v1.9, and V/J genes and CDR3 were assigned using IMGT germline references. Reads were filtered out if the reads had weak V/J assignments (E-value above 1e-6), no CDR3, stop codons, out-of-frame junctions, or ambiguous translated residues. V3J clonotypes were defined by identical inferred V gene, J gene, and CDR3 amino acid sequence. To compute the percentage overlap between repertoires, the number of shared unique clonotypes was divided by the size of the smaller repertoire. RTK rarefaction, the Chao1 estimator, and Recon v2.1 estimates of unobserved clonotypes were used to assess repertoire richness. For all TCRbeta clonotypes obtained by the gDNA method from a handful of donors, generation probabilities were computed with OLGA. TCRdb took this table from immuneACCESS and kept in-frame rearrangements with V and J called. Such tables lack part of the clones; where checked against another copy, unresolved V genes explain under half of the gap, and the rest is unexplained. From that table come the V and J calls and clone size; the DNA was used to work out D and trimming. This sample comprises about 2.1 million clones, roughly 95% of them detected only once. The ten largest make up about 1.7% of the sample.

V is pared back by 7 bases and J by 2 bases, with 15 bases lying between the germline termini. From a lookup of the germline V gene (reference sequence), CDR1 and CDR2 are MNHEY and SMNVEV. Including cysteine and phenylalanine, the CDR3 has 14 amino acids. Just the 42-base CDR3 DNA is kept, in frame starting at base 1. CD8 naive samples consisted of CD45RO-negative cells that were positively selected for CCR7, yielding a CD45RA+CCR7+ population without TemRA cells. The donors were healthy, HIV-negative adults who had no recently reported acute infections or vaccinations. Only Caucasian adults living in Nashville, Tennessee, USA were represented among the donors. After blood collection by leukapheresis, PBMCs were isolated using Ficoll-Histopaque density gradient centrifugation and then cryopreserved in the vapor phase of liquid nitrogen. Analytical flow cytometry was used to check the purity and quantity of every magnetically sorted T cell population. Genomic DNA was isolated from every sorted fraction and measured by UV absorbance on a Nanodrop 2000c.

Specimen: naive CD8+ T cells from PBMCs. Interpreted using the paper, the cell subset or site label stands for: CD45RA+CCR7+. The TCR originated in a man younger than 35 in good health. Some clones in this sample may be carry-over from other donors' samples. Recombination connected TRBV27 to TRBJ2-7; no D gene call is confident. Here is the DNA: TGTGCCAGCAAGGGCCCCTACGCCACCTACGAGCAGTACTTC. Protein translation: CASKGPYATYEQYF.